Presented here are 10 T cell receptor beta chains from one specimen sequenced in a study of CD8+ T cells in alopecia areata. It was cDNA, reverse transcribed from extracted RNA, that served as the sequencing template. Sequencing was performed with immunoSEQ multiplex PCR; in TCRdb, only in-frame clones are kept and a portion is missing. The data contain more than 85,000 clones, over 40% of them seen just once; the ten biggest clones take up around 0.8%. The sample comprised CD4+ T cells sorted from blood. The receptors were sampled from a human donor with alopecia areata.

This clone has more than one count but fewer than ten. V is TRBV2 and J is TRBJ1-1, with TRBD1 matching over 9 bases. There are 14 residues in the CDR3. Germline assignment: CDR1 SNHLY and CDR2 FYNNEI. After removal of 6 bases from V and 4 bases from J, the junction contained 6 bases not matched to a gene. The CDR3 here is CASRGQGKGTEAFF. In nucleotides, the CDR3 is TGTGCCAGCAGAGGACAGGGGAAGGGCACTGAAGCTTTCTTT.

This clone was recorded a few times. This chain joins TRBV23-1 and TRBJ2-7, with D unclear. TRBV23-1 is reported as an ORF; its role is uncertain. The V end lost 6 bases, the J end lost 1 base, and 13 bases lay between the germline ends. This CDR3 is built from 14 residues. As DNA, the CDR3 is TGCGCCAGCAGGGCCGGAATGCAATCCTACGAGCAGTACTTC. It translates to CASRAGMQSYEQYF.

This CDR3 is CASHSSASGTDTQYF. The CDR3 DNA follows: TGTGCCAGCCACTCTTCCGCTAGTGGCACAGATACGCAGTATTTT. This sequence joins TRBV5-4 and TRBJ2-3; no definite D call. Trimming stripped 7 bases from V and 1 base from J, with 16 bases between. CDR3 size: 15 residues. Germline-derived CDR1 and CDR2 are SGHNT and YYREEE (reference sequence).

This clone was picked up a small number of times. The genes are TRBV29-1 and TRBJ1-1, with D possibly being TRBD1 (5 bases). Germline CDR1 is SQVTM and CDR2 is ANQGSEA. CDR3 length equals 13 residues. The CDR3 sequence is CSSRVNVGTEAFF. The CDR3 DNA reads TGCAGTTCCAGGGTCAATGTTGGCACTGAAGCTTTCTTT.

The genes are TRBV25-1 and TRBJ2-7; unclear D gene. CDR3 length: 14 amino acids. Trimming cost V 2 bases and J 2 bases, with 10 bases left between them. Germline CDR1 and CDR2: MGHDK and SYGVNS. CDR3 protein: CASSEGYRPYEQYF. In DNA form, the CDR3 reads TGTGCCAGCAGTGAAGGGTACAGACCCTACGAGCAGTACTTC.

This clone was detected a few times. The CDR3, as DNA: TGCAGCGTTGAAGAGGGGGGGGTCTTCGGCTACGAGCAGTACTTC. Its protein is CSVEEGGVFGYEQYF. This chain links TRBV29-1 with TRBJ2-7, with 7 positions matching TRBD2. There are 15 residues in the CDR3. The germline V gene has CDR1 SQVTM and CDR2 ANQGSEA. The V gene end was trimmed by 0 bases and the J gene end by 3 bases; junction bases not matched to a gene: 8.

There are a few counts of this clone. The chain joins TRBV7-2 to TRBJ2-5; D remains ambiguous. The CDR3 runs 13 residues. Germline V gene sequence: CDR1 SGHTA, CDR2 FQGNSA. V lost 5 bases and J 5 bases, leaving 12 bases between the germline ends. The CDR3 here is CASSLVHGETQYF. The CDR3 region has the DNA TGTGCCAGCAGCCTGGTACATGGGGAGACCCAGTACTTC.

In this sample, this clone turned up a few times. The chain recombines TRBV29-1 with TRBJ2-7, with D perhaps TRBD2 (5 bases). Per the germline V gene, CDR1 is SQVTM and CDR2 is ANQGSEA. This CDR3 has 12 residues. The V gene lost 4 bases and the J gene lost 5 bases, with 12 bases spanning the gap. DNA for the CDR3: TGCAGCGTTGCCCGAGGGCGGCACGAGCAGTACTTC. It codes for CSVARGRHEQYF.

As concerns this clone: No conserved phenylalanine or tryptophan ends this CDR3, so it is likely a read error. No DNA is shown, since the ends of the CDR3 on it are uncertain; the CDR3 is the one TCRdb lists. The chain couples TRBV20-1 to TRBJ1-6. The CDR3 is 10 amino acids in total, end residues counted. The germline gives CDR1 DFQATT, CDR2 SNEGSKA (reference sequence). This chain's CDR3 is CSASWGAQFV.

The chain has TRBV29-1 and TRBJ2-1, with D maybe TRBD2 (6 bases). V was shortened by 8 bases and J by 6 bases, with 20 bases between the two germline ends. From germline, CDR1 is SQVTM and CDR2 ANQGSEA. This CDR3 region has 14 residues. The CDR3 nucleotides read TGCAGCCTAATAATCCCAGCGGGCCTCAATGAGCAGTTCTTC. It encodes CSLIIPAGLNEQFF.